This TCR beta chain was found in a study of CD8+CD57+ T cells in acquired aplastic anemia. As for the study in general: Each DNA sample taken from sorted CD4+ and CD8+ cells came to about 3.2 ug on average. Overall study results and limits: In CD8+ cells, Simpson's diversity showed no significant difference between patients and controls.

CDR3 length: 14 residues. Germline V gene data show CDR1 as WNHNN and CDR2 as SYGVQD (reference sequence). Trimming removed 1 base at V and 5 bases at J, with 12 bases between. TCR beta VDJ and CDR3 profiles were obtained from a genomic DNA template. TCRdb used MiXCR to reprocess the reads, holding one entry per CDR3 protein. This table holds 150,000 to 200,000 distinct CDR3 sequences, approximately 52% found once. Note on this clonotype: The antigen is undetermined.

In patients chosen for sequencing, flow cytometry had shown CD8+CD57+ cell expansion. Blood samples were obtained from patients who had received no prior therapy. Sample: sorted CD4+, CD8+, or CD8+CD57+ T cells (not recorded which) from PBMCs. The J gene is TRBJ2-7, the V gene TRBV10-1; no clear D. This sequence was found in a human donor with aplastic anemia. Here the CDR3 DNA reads TGCGCCAGCAGTGAGTTAAGGCCCGTCGACGAGCAGTACTTC. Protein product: CASSELRPVDEQYF.